The TCR beta chain described here comes from a study of blood T cell repertoires in COVID-19. Study-level background: The study drew acute and convalescent COVID-19 samples from the United States, Italy and Spain. Sample material is recorded as cDNA or gDNA derived from T cells, B-cell-depleted T cells, or PBMCs.

As handled by the study authors: Counts of nucleated cells, estimated from reference gene primer amplification, were obtained. TCRdb's table, derived via immunoSEQ multiplex PCR, lists solely in-frame clones and lacks some. V, J and clone size are taken as reported in that table, and D and trimming were inferred from the DNA itself. The table includes about 140,000 clones, approximately 80% detected once. V lost 1 base, J lost 4 bases, and 7 bases lay in between. CDR3 length equals 13 residues. Germline loops: CDR1 SGHDN, CDR2 FVKESK. This TCR derives from a man between 60 and 75 years old with active or convalescent COVID-19. This chain uses TRBV14 with TRBJ1-1; D not certain. The sample was peripheral blood. In DNA, the CDR3 is TGTGCCAGCAGCCAAGTCGGGTTCACTGAAGCTTTCTTT. Amino acids: CASSQVGFTEAFF. Based on the CDR3 plus reference TRBV14 and TRBJ1-1, the full variable domain is EAGVTQFPSHSVIEKGQTVTLRCDPISGHDNLYWYRRVMGKEIKFLLHFVKESKQDESGMPNNRFLAERTGGTYSTLKVQPAELEDSGVYFCASSQVGFTEAFFGQGTRLTVV.